This is a list of T cell receptor beta chains from one sample in a study of OX40 agonist ivuxolimab in advanced cancers. Measured with immunoSEQ multiplex PCR; TCRdb has only the in-frame clones, and not every one. The data show around 76,000 clones, 70% to 90% seen once. The sequencing used CD4+ or CD8+ T cells sorted from blood, collected in a trial of the OX40 agonist ivuxolimab. These receptors came from an adult with an advanced solid tumor such as melanoma, head and neck, liver or kidney cancer. Both conserved end residues are part of each CDR3. A D gene is named only where the DNA matches it firmly. Part of the rows lack a size; the others show once, few, many or a class for expanded clones.

CDR3 DNA,CDR3 protein,V gene,J gene,D gene,clone size
TGTGCCAGCAGCTCGGACCGGACTTTTCTTTCCTACAATGAGCAGTTCTTC,CASSSDRTFLSYNEQFF,TRBV5-4,TRBJ2-1,-,-
TGTGCCAGCAGCTTGACGCCTAGCGGGAGGGGCGAGCAGTACTTC,CASSLTPSGRGEQYF,TRBV5-5,TRBJ2-7,TRBD2,few
TGCAGCATAGATGCTGATAATGAGCAGTTCTTC,CSIDADNEQFF,TRBV20-1,TRBJ2-1,-,-
TGTGCCAGCAGCCAAGGTGGGGGCGGGGGGATAAATGAGCAGTTCTTC,CASSQGGGGGINEQFF,TRBV4-2,TRBJ2-1,TRBD2,-
TGTGCCAGCAGCTTGCGTCTAGGTTCCTACAATGAGCAGTTCTTC,CASSLRLGSYNEQFF,TRBV5-6,TRBJ2-1,-,-
TGTGCCTGGAGTGTTAAGGGAAACCTTTTAAACATTCAGTACTTC,CAWSVKGNLLNIQYF,TRBV30,TRBJ2-4,-,-
TGCGCCAGCAGCCAACTAACAGGGGAAGCGGACGAGCAGTACTTC,CASSQLTGEADEQYF,TRBV5-4,TRBJ2-7,TRBD1,-
TGTGCCAGCAGCTTAGCGATAGGGAGGGGAACTGAAGCTTTCTTT,CASSLAIGRGTEAFF,TRBV7-9,TRBJ1-1,-,-
TGCGCCAGCAGTCAACCCAGGACTAGCGGGGATCTCTACAATGAGCAGTTCTTC,CASSQPRTSGDLYNEQFF,TRBV23-1,TRBJ2-1,TRBD2,once
TGTGCCAGCACCTCAAGGGGATCCGGGACAGGGGTCTATGGCTACACCTTC,CASTSRGSGTGVYGYTF,TRBV27,TRBJ1-2,TRBD1,once
TGTGCCAGCAGCTTAAGGGGGACAGCTCTCTCTGGAAACACCATATATTTT,CASSLRGTALSGNTIYF,TRBV7-9,TRBJ1-3,TRBD1,-
TGTGCCAGCAGCTACGTGGGAAGCTCCTACAATGAGCAGTTCTTC,CASSYVGSSYNEQFF,TRBV7-8,TRBJ2-1,-,-
TGTGCCAGCAGCTTGCAGACTGGAAACACCATATATTTT,CASSLQTGNTIYF,TRBV7-2,TRBJ1-3,-,-
TGTGCCAGCAGACCTCTAGCGGGAGAGCCCTCTGGGGCCAACGTCCTGACTTTC,CASRPLAGEPSGANVLTF,TRBV27,TRBJ2-6,TRBD2,once
TGTGCCAGTAGTACGCGGGGGCAGACTAATGAAAAACTGTTTTTT,CASSTRGQTNEKLFF,TRBV19,TRBJ1-4,-,-